The table lists the clone carrying this TCR beta chain with a count of one. This record comes from a study of blood T cell repertoires in COVID-19. Study information: T cells, B-cell-depleted T cells, or PBMCs supplied cDNA or gDNA.

V was shortened by 8 bases and J by 1 base, with 14 bases between the two germline ends. This CDR3 spans 15 amino acids. CDR1 MNHNY and CDR2 SVGAGI come from the germline V gene (reference sequence). Original processing notes: How many nucleated cells were present was estimated from reference gene primer amplification. TCRdb's copy holds only in-frame clones and misses some; the assay was immunoSEQ multiplex PCR. Clone size and the V and J calls come from that table; the DNA yielded D and trimming. Among 300,000 to 350,000 clones listed, 90% to 95% were seen once. The chain has TRBV6-6 and TRBJ1-4; D not certain. Sequencing used peripheral blood. This receptor was taken from a woman younger than 30 who had recovered from COVID-19. The CDR3 is CASCPVQKTNEKLFF. The DNA for the CDR3 is TGTGCCAGCTGCCCCGTACAGAAAACTAATGAAAAACTGTTTTTT.